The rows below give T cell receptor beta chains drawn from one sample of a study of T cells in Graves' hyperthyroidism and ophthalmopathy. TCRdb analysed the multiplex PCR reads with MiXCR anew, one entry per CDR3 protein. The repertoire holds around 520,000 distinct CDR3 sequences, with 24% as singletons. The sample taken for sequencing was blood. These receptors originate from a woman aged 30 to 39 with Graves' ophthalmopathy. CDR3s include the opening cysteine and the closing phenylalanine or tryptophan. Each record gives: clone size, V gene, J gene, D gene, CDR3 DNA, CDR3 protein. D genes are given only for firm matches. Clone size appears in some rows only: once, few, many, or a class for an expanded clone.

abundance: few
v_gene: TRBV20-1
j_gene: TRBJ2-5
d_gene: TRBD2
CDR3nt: TGCAGTGCTAGATCGCTAGCGGGGGGCGGGGAAGAGACCCAGTACTTC
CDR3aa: CSARSLAGGGEETQYF

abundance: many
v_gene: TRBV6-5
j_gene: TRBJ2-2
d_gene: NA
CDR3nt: TGTGCCAGCACTTCCCCGGGACTTCTCACCGGGGAGCTGTTTTTT
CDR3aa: CASTSPGLLTGELFF

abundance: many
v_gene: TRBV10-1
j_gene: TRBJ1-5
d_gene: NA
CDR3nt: TGCGCCAGCAGTGAGTCTGAGGATCAGCCCCAGCATTTT
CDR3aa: CASSESEDQPQHF

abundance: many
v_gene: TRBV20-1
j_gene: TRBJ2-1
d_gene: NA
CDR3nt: TGCAGTGCTAGTGGTCAAATTGAGCAGTTCTTC
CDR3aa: CSASGQIEQFF

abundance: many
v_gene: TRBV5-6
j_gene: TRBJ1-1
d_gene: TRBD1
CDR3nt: TGTGCCAGCAGCCCTGGGACAGGGGGCGACGGCACTGAAGCTTTCTTT
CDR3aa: CASSPGTGGDGTEAFF

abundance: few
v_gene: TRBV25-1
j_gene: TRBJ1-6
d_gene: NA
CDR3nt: TGTGCCAGCAGTGACGACAGCTCTATGGCCACCCTCCACTTT
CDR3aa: CASSDDSSMATLHF

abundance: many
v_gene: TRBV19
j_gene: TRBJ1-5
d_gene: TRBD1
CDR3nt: TGTGCCAGCAGACAGGGGATTTATCAGCCCCAGCATTTT
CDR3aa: CASRQGIYQPQHF

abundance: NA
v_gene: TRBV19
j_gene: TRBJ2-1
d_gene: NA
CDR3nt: TGTGCCAGTAGTGTATCCGGGGTGGGGTCCTACAATGAGCAGTTCTTC
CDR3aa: CASSVSGVGSYNEQFF

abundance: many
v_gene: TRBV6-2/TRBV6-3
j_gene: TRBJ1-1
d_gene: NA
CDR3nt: TGTGCCAGCAGTTATACTACCCAAATGAACACTGAAGCTTTCTTT
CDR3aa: CASSYTTQMNTEAFF

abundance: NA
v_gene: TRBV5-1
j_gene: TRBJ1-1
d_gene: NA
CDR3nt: TGCGCCAGCAGCAGGACGACGGACCGTATGAACACTGAAGCTTTCTTT
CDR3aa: CASSRTTDRMNTEAFF

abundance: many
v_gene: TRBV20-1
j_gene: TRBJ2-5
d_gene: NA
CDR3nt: TGCAGTGCTAGAGTGGCGAGGGGGGAGACCCAGTACTTC
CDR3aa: CSARVARGETQYF

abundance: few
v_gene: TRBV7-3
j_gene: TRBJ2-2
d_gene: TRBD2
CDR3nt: TGTGCCAGCAGCTCAGGGACTAGGACGGCCACCGGGGAGCTGTTTTTT
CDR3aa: CASSSGTRTATGELFF

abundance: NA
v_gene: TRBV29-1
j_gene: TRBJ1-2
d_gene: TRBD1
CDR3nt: TGCAGCGTTGAACGGACAGGGGGGTATGGCTACACCTTC
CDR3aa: CSVERTGGYGYTF

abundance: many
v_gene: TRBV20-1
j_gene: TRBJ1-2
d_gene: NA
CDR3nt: TGCAGTGCTAGAGATAGCTCGGACTCTAACTATGGCTACACCTTC
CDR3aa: CSARDSSDSNYGYTF

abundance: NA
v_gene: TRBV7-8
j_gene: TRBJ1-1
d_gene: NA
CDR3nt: TGTGCCAGCAGCTTAATCAGAGGCGGGAACACTGAAGCTTTCTTT
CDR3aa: CASSLIRGGNTEAFF

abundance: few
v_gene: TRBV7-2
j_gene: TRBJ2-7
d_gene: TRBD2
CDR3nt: TGTGCCAGCAGCTGGAGGGGACTAGCGCCCAAAGAGCAGTACTTC
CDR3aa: CASSWRGLAPKEQYF

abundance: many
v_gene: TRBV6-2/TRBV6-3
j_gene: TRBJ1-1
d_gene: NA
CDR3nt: TGTGCCAGCAGTTACTCGGGCAGGGCCTCTGAAGCTTTCTTT
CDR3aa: CASSYSGRASEAFF

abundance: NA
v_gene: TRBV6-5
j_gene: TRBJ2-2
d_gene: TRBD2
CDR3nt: TGTGCCAGCAGTTACGGTGGTGGACTAGCGCCCACCGGGGAGCTGTTTTTT
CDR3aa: CASSYGGGLAPTGELFF

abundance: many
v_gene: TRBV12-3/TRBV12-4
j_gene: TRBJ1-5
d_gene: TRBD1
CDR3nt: TGTGCCAGTGGAGCCGGGACAGGGAATCAGCCCCAGCATTTT
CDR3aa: CASGAGTGNQPQHF

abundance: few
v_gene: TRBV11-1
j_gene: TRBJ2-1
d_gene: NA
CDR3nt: TGTGCCAGCAGCGGTTTCCCAGGGCAAAGTAGGCAGTTCTTC
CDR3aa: CASSGFPGQSRQFF

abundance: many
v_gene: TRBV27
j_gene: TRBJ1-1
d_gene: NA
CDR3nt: TGTGCCAGCAGTTCCTATGTTGGGGGCGCCACTGAAGCTTTCTTT
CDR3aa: CASSSYVGGATEAFF

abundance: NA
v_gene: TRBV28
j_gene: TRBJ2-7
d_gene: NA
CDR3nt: TGTGCCGCGAGTAGTGAGGTGAACTACGAGCAGTACTTC
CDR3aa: CAASSEVNYEQYF

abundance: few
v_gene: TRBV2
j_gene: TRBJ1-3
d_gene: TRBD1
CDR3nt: TGTGCCAGCAGTGGACTACAGGGGAACACCATATATTTT
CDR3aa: CASSGLQGNTIYF

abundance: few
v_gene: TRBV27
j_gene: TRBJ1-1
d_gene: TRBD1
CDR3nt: TGTGCCAGCAGTTTACATGGACAGGGGCAGACTGAAGCTTTCTTT
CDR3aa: CASSLHGQGQTEAFF

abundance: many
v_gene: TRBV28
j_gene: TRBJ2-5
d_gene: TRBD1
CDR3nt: TGTGCCTCAAAGGACAGGGGGCAAGAGACCCAGTACTTC
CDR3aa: CASKDRGQETQYF

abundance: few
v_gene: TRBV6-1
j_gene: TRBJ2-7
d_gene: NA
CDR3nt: TGTGCCAGCGGGCCGGGGGAAGCGTACGAGCAGTACTTC
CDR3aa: CASGPGEAYEQYF

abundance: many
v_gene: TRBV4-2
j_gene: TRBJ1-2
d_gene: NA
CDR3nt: TGTGCCAGCAGAGACAGTGGCTATGGCTACACCTTC
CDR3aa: CASRDSGYGYTF

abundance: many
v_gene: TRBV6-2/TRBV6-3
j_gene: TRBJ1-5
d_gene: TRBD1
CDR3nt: TGTGCCAGCGCGAGACAGGGGGACGGTCAGCCCCAGCATTTT
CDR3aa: CASARQGDGQPQHF

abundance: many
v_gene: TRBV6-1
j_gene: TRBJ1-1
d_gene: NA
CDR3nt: TGTGCCAGCAGTGGGAGGACGGCGAACACTGAAGCTTTCTTT
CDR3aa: CASSGRTANTEAFF

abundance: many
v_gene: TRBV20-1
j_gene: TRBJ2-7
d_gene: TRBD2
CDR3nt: TGCAGTGCCACTCGGACTAGCGGGGGGAACGAGCAGTACTTC
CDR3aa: CSATRTSGGNEQYF

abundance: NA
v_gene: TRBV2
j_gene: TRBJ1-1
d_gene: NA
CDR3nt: TGTGCCATCAGTGGGGGGGAGAGGACTGAAGCTTTCTTT
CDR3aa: CAISGGERTEAFF

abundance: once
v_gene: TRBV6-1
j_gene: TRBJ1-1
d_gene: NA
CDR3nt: TGTGCCAGCAGTGTAGGCAGGGGCTACTACATGAACACTGAAGCTTTCTTT
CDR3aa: CASSVGRGYYMNTEAFF

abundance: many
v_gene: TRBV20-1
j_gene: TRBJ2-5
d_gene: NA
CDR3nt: TGCAGTGCTAGAGGGGGACAACAAGAGACCCAGTACTTC
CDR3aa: CSARGGQQETQYF

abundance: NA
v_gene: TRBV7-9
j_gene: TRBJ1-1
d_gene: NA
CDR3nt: TGTGCCAGCAACCGGGGGGTCGCGAACACTGAAGCTTGCTTT
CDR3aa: CASNRGVANTEACF

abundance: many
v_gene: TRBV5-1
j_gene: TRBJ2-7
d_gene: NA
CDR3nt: TGCGCCAGCAGCTGGACAGGCGGGACCTCCTACGAGCAGTACTTC
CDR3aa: CASSWTGGTSYEQYF

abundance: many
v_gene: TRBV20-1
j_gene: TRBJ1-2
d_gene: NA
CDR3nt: TGCAGTGCTAGAGAAAGAACAGCCGGCTACACCTTC
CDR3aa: CSARERTAGYTF

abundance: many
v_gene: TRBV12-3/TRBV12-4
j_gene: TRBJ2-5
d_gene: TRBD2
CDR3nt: TGTGCCAGCAGTTTGTTGGACGGGGGGCAAGAGACCCAGTACTTC
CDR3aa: CASSLLDGGQETQYF

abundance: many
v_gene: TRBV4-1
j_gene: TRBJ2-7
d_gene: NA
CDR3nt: TGCGCCAGCAGCCAAGGAGCTGGGAATACCTACGAGCAGTACTTC
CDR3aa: CASSQGAGNTYEQYF

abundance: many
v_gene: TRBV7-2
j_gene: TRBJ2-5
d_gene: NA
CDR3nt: TGTGCCAGCCGACATACGGTTACCCAAGAGACCCAGTACTTC
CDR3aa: CASRHTVTQETQYF

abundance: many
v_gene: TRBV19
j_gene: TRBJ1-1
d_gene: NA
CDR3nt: TGTGCCAGTAGCCCCAGAGAAACGAACACTGAAGCTTTCTTT
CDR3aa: CASSPRETNTEAFF

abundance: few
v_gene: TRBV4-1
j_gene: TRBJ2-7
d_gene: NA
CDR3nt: TGCGCCAGCAGCCAAGCCCGGCCAGGGAGCTCCTACGAGCAGTACTTC
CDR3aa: CASSQARPGSSYEQYF

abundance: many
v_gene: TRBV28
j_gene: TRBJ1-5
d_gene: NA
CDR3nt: TGTGCCAGCAGTTTATTACTGCAGCCCCAGCATTTT
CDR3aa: CASSLLLQPQHF

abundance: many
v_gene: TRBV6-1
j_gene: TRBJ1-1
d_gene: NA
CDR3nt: TGTGCCAGCAGACGTCAAGGTTCTCAGAACACTGAAGCTTTCTTT
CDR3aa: CASRRQGSQNTEAFF

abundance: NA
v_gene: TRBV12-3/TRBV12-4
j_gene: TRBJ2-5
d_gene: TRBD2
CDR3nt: TGTGCCAGCAGCACGACTAGCGGGGGTTGGGAGACCCAGTACTTC
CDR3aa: CASSTTSGGWETQYF

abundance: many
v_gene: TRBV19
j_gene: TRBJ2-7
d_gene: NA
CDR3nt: TGTGCCAGTAGTATAGTACCCCTCAGCGAGCAGTACTTC
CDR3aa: CASSIVPLSEQYF

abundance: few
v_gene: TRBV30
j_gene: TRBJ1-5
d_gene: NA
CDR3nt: TGTGCCTGGAGTGTACACAGCAATCAGCCCCAGCATTTT
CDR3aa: CAWSVHSNQPQHF

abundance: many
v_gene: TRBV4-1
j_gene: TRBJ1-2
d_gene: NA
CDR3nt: TGCGCCAGCAGCCAAACAGGGATGGGCTACACCTTC
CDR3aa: CASSQTGMGYTF

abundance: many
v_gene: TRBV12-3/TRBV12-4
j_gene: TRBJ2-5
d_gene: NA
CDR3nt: TGTGCCAGCAATCCTGGGGGAGGACAAGAGACCCAGTACTTC
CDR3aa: CASNPGGGQETQYF

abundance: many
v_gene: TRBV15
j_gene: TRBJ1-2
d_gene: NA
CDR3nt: TGTGCCACCAGCAGAGACAGGGGTAGGGGCTATGGCTACACCTTC
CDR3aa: CATSRDRGRGYGYTF

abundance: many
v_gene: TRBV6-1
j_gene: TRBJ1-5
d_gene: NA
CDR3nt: TGTGCCAGCAGGGATCCGGGACTTAATAGCAATCAGCCCCAGCATTTT
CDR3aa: CASRDPGLNSNQPQHF

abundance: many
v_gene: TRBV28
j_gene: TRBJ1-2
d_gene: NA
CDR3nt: TGTGCCAGCACCGCGACAGTGAACTATGGCTACACCTTC
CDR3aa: CASTATVNYGYTF

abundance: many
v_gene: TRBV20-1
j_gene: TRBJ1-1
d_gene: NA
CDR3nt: TGCAGTGCTAGAGAGGACCATAACACTGAAGCTTTCTTT
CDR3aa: CSAREDHNTEAFF

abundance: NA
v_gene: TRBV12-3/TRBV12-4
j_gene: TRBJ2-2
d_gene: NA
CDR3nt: TGTGCCAGCAGTCCCTTGGGGGACGACACCGGGGAGCTGTTTTTT
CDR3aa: CASSPLGDDTGELFF

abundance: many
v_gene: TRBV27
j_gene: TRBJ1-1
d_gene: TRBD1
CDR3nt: TGTGCCAGCGGGTACCAGGGGGGGAACACTGAAGCTTTCTTT
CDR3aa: CASGYQGGNTEAFF

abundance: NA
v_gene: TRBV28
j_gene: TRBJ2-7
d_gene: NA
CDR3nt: TGTGCCAGCACCATAGTAGGCAGGAGCTACGAGCAGTACTTC
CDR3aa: CASTIVGRSYEQYF

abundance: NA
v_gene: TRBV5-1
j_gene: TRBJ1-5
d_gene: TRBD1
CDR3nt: TGCGCCAGCAGGCCCGGGACAGTGGATCAGCCCCAGCATTTT
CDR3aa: CASRPGTVDQPQHF

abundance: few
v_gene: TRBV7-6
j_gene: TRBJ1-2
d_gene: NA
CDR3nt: TGTGCCAGCAGCCCCGGGAGTTATGGCTACACCTTC
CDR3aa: CASSPGSYGYTF

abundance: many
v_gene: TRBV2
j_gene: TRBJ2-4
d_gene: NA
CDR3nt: TGTGCCAGCAGTCCTCCGGGGGAACAAAACATTCAGTACTTC
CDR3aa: CASSPPGEQNIQYF

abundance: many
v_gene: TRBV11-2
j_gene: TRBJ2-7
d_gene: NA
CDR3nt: TGTGCCAGCAGCTTAGTGAGCAAACGTCCCTACGAGCAGTACTTC
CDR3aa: CASSLVSKRPYEQYF

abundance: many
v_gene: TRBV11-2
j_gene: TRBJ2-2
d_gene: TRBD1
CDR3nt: TGTGCCAGCAGCCCGGGACAGTCGGGGAAGCTGTTTTTT
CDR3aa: CASSPGQSGKLFF